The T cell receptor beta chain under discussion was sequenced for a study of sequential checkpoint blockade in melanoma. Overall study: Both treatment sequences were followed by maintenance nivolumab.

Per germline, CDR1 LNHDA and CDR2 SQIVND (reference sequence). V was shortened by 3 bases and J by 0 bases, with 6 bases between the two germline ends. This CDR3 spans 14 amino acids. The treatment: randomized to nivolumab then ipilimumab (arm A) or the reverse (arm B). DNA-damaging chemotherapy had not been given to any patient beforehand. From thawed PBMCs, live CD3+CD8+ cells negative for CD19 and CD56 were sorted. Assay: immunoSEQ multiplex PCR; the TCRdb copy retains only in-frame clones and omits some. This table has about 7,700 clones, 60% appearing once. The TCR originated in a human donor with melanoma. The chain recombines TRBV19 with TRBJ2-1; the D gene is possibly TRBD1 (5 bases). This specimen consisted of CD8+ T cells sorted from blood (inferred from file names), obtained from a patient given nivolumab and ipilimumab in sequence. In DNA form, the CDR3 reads TGTGCCAGTAGTATTGGGGCCTCCTACAATGAGCAGTTCTTC. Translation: CASSIGASYNEQFF.